These 15 T cell receptor beta chains came from one sample sequenced in a study of cytomegalovirus exposure and HLA in healthy donors. PCR employed 60 Vbeta and 13 Jbeta primers. Profiling relied on immunoSEQ multiplex PCR, and the TCRdb table lists in-frame clones only, not all of them. Its table records about 72,000 clones. Material for sequencing was PBMCs. The origin of the receptors is a man aged 35-49 years in good health and CMV-seronegative.

This sequence joins TRBV15 and TRBJ1-6; 9 bases fit TRBD1. Germline trimming cut 3 bases from V and 10 bases from J; bases unmatched to any gene: 7. Germline CDR1 is LNHNV and CDR2 is YYDKDF (reference sequence). The CDR3 loop spans 15 amino acids. CDR3 loop: CATSRETGGLSPLHF. Here the CDR3 DNA reads TGTGCCACCAGCAGGGAGACAGGGGGTCTCTCACCCCTCCACTTT.

The J gene is TRBJ2-1, the V gene TRBV6-1; D possibly corresponds to TRBD1 (6 bases). Trimming removed 7 bases at V and 0 bases at J, with 13 bases between. This CDR3 has 15 amino acids. CDR1 and CDR2 (germline): MNHNS, SASEGT. The chain's CDR3 is CASTIQGASYNEQFF. DNA for the CDR3: TGTGCCAGCACTATACAGGGAGCCTCCTACAATGAGCAGTTCTTC.

The V and J genes are TRBV6-5 and TRBJ2-7, with D maybe TRBD1 (6 bases). Trimming shortened V by 2 bases and J by 1 base, and 9 bases separated the two germline ends. The CDR3 has 14 residues. Germline CDR1 is MNHEY and CDR2 is SVGAGI. The CDR3 here is CASSYRGQSYEQYF. CDR3 nucleotides: TGTGCCAGCAGTTACCGCGGACAGTCCTACGAGCAGTACTTC.

The chain combines TRBV7-3 with TRBJ1-1; no reliable D call. With 6 bases removed from V and 2 bases from J, the gap between germline ends came to 4 bases. Germline CDR1 reads SGHTA; CDR2 reads FQGTGA. CDR3 length: 11 residues. The CDR3 region is CASRGNTEAFF. The CDR3 coding sequence is TGTGCCAGCAGGGGCAACACTGAAGCTTTCTTT.

This chain joins TRBV4-2 and TRBJ2-1, with TRBD2 matching over 8 bases. Germline lookup yields CDR1 LGHNA and CDR2 YNFKEQ. This CDR3 is built from 17 residues. Germline trimming cut 1 base from V and 4 bases from J; bases unmatched to any gene: 9. In nucleotides, the CDR3 is TGTGCCAGCAGCCAAGCAGGACGAGCGGGGGTTTACAATGAGCAGTTCTTC. It translates to CASSQAGRAGVYNEQFF.

The rearrangement links TRBV6-6 to TRBJ2-5; TRBD1 might be the D (6 bases). The germline CDR1 and CDR2 sequences are MNHNY and SVGAGI (reference sequence). Trimming stripped 6 bases from V and 0 bases from J, with 14 bases between. The CDR3 length is 15 residues. The CDR3 region is CASRYTGTYQETQYF. The CDR3 DNA is TGTGCCAGCAGGTACACCGGGACATACCAAGAGACCCAGTACTTC.

The rearrangement links TRBV30 to TRBJ1-2, with 9 nucleotides matching TRBD1. V shed 7 bases, J shed 7 bases, and the junction held 19 bases outside the gene matches. Germline loops: CDR1 GTSNPN, CDR2 SVGIG (reference sequence). This CDR3 spans 16 amino acids. CDR3 region: CASPRGDRDIQRGYTF. In DNA form, the CDR3 reads TGTGCCTCCCCGCGCGGGGACAGGGATATTCAGCGTGGCTACACCTTC.

The chain carries TRBV25-1 and TRBJ2-7; 7 bases align to TRBD1. With 4 bases clipped from V and 2 bases from J, the junction kept 5 bases outside the gene matches. CDR1 and CDR2 from the germline V gene are MGHDK and SYGVNS. The CDR3 covers 14 residues. The CDR3 sequence: CASSARQGAYEQYF. The DNA of the CDR3 is TGTGCCAGCAGTGCCCGACAGGGAGCCTACGAGCAGTACTTC.

This chain links TRBV29-1 with TRBJ2-1; tentatively, D is TRBD2 (6 bases). The germline V gene has CDR1 SQVTM and CDR2 ANQGSEA. The CDR3 is made up of 15 amino acids. The V end was cut by 6 bases, the J end by 0 bases, with 15 bases between. In DNA, the CDR3 is TGCAGCGTCTTTCCGCCCGGGGGCTCCTACAATGAGCAGTTCTTC. This encodes CSVFPPGGSYNEQFF.

With regard to this clone: The junction departs from germline at one end; a sequencing error may be responsible. This chain connects TRBV29-1 to TRBJ2-1; 10 bases agree with TRBD2. CDR3 length: 15 residues. Germline values: CDR1 SQVTM, CDR2 ANQGSEA. In DNA, the CDR3 is TGTAGCGTAGGGCTAGCGGGGGCACTTTATAATGAGCAGTTCTTC. The encoded protein is CSVGLAGALYNEQFF.

The rearrangement uses TRBV5-1 and TRBJ2-2; D is ambiguous. Germline values: CDR1 SGHRS, CDR2 YFSETQ. CDR3 length equals 16 residues. V was shortened by 4 bases and J by 2 bases, with 15 bases between the two germline ends. The DNA for the CDR3 is TGCGCCAGCAGCCAAAAGGTCGAGGTCAACACCGGGGAGCTGTTTTTT. This encodes CASSQKVEVNTGELFF.

This chain uses TRBV4-2 with TRBJ1-3; 9 nucleotides align to TRBD1. CDR3 length: 17 amino acids. Germline V gene sequence: CDR1 LGHNA, CDR2 YNFKEQ. Unmatched junction bases numbered 3, after V lost 0 bases and J lost 0 bases. The CDR3 is CASSQEGQGSSGNTIYF. The CDR3 DNA follows: TGTGCCAGCAGCCAAGAAGGACAGGGGAGCTCTGGAAACACCATATATTTT.

The chain joins TRBV9 to TRBJ1-5; no definite D call. V lost 0 bases and J lost 4, with 11 bases in between. The CDR3 extends over 15 amino acids. Germline CDR1 and CDR2: SGDLS and YYNGEE. CDR3 DNA sequence: TGTGCCAGCAGCGTAGCCGGGGAGCCGAATCAGCCCCAGCATTTT. Its protein product is CASSVAGEPNQPQHF.

The V gene is TRBV30, the J gene TRBJ2-2, with D possibly TRBD2 on 5 matching bases. The V and J ends lost 3 bases and 6 bases respectively, with 14 bases between them. Germline CDR1 reads GTSNPN; CDR2 reads SVGIG (reference sequence). The CDR3 runs to 14 residues. CDR3 in DNA: TGTGCCTGGAGCTCCGGGGTGGCCCCCGGGGAGCTGTTTTTT. Protein product: CAWSSGVAPGELFF.

The rearrangement joins TRBV2 to TRBJ2-7; 8 nucleotides agree with TRBD1. Trimming removed 4 bases from V and 4 bases from J; junction bases left unmatched: 0. Germline V CDR1 and CDR2: SNHLY, FYNNEI. This CDR3 has 12 residues. DNA for the CDR3: TGTGCCAGCAGTGGGACAGGGTACGAGCAGTACTTC. Amino acid sequence: CASSGTGYEQYF.